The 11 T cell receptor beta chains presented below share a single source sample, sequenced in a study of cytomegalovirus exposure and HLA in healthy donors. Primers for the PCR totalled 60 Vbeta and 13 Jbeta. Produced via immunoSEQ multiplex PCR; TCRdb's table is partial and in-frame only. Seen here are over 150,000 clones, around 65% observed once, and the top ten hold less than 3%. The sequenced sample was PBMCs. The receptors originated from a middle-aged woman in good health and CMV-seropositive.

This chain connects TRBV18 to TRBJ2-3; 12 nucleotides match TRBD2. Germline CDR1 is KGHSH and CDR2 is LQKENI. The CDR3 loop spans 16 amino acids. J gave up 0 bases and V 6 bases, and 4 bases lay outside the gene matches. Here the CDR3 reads CASSTTSGGSTDTQYF. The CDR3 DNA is TGTGCCAGCTCGACGACTAGCGGGGGTAGCACAGATACGCAGTATTTT. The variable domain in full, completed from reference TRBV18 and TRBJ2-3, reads NAGVMQNPRHLVRRRGQEARLRCSPMKGHSHVYWYRQLPEEGLKFMVYLQKENIIDESGMPKERFSAEFPKEGPSILRIQQVVRGDSAAYFCASSTTSGGSTDTQYFGPGTRLTVL.

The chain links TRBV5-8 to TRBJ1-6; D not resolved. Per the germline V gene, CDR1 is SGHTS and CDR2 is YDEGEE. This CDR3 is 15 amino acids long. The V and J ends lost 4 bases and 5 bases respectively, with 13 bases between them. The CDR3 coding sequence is TGTGCCAGCAGCCCTGCCGTCGGGGATAATTCACCCCTCCACTTT. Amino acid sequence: CASSPAVGDNSPLHF. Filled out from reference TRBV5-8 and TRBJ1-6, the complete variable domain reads EAGVTQSPTHLIKTRGQQATLRCSPISGHTSVYWYQQALGLGLQFLLWYDEGEERNRGNFPPRFSGRQFPNYSSELNVNALELEDSALYLCASSPAVGDNSPLHFGNGTRLTVT.

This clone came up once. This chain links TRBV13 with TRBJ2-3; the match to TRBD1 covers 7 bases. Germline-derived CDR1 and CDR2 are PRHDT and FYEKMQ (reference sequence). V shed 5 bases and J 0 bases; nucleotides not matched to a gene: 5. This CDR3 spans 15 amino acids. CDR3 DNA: TGTGCCAGCAGCCTCTGGGACAGAAGCACAGATACGCAGTATTTT. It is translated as CASSLWDRSTDTQYF.

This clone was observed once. The CDR3 reads CASSLSGGPVDTQYF. The CDR3 DNA sequence: TGCGCCAGCAGCTTGTCCGGGGGTCCCGTCGATACGCAGTATTTT. The chain is built from TRBV5-1 and TRBJ2-3; weak D call: TRBD2 (6 bases). Germline loops: CDR1 SGHRS, CDR2 YFSETQ. V was clipped by 1 base and J by 6 bases, with 15 bases between them. This CDR3 is built from 15 residues.

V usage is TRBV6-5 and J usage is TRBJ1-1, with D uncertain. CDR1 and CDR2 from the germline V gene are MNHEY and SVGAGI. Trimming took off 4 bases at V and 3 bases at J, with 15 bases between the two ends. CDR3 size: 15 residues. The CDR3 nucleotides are TGTGCCAGCAGTTCGGGTCGGGGTCCTTACACTGAAGCTTTCTTT. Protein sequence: CASSSGRGPYTEAFF.

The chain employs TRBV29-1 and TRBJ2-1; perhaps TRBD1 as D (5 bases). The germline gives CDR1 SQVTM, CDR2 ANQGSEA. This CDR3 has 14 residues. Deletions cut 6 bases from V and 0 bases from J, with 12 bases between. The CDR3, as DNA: TGCAGCGTCAAACAGGTTCTCTCCTACAATGAGCAGTTCTTC. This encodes CSVKQVLSYNEQFF.

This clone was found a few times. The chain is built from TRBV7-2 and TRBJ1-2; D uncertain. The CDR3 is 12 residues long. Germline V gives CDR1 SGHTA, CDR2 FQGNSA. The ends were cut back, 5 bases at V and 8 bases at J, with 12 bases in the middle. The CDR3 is CASSETPRGYTF. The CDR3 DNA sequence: TGTGCCAGCAGCGAGACTCCTCGGGGCTACACCTTC.

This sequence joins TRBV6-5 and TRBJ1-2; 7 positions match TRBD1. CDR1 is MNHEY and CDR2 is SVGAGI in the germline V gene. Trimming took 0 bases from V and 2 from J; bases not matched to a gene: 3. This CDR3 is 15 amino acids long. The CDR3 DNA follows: TGTGCCAGCAGTTACTCGGGGACAGAAAACTATGGCTACACCTTC. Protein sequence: CASSYSGTENYGYTF.

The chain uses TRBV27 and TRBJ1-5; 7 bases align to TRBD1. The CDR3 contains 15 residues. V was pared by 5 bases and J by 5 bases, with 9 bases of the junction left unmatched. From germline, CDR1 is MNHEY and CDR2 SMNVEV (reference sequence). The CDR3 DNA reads TGTGCCAGCAGTACCTCTCAGGGGGAGGATCAGCCCCAGCATTTT. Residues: CASSTSQGEDQPQHF.

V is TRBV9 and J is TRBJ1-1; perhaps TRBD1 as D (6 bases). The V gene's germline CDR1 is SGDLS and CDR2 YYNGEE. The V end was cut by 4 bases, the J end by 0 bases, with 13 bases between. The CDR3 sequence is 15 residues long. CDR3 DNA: TGTGCCAGCAGCCCCCTGGGGGCGATGAACACTGAAGCTTTCTTT. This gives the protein CASSPLGAMNTEAFF.

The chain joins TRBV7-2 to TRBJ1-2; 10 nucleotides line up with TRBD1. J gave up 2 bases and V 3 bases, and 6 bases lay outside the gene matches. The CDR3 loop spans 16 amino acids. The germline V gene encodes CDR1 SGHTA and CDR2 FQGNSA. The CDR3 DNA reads TGTGCCAGCAGCTTCTCGACAGGGGGCAAAAACTATGGCTACACCTTC. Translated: CASSFSTGGKNYGYTF.